These T cell receptor beta chains were read from a single sample in a study of post-analysis software for immune sequencing data. TCRdb called the PCR reads again in MiXCR, with one record for every CDR3 protein. The table has roughly 580,000 distinct CDR3 sequences, 40% to 50% seen once. What was sequenced was blood. The receptors come from a girl between 5 and 17 years old with multiple sclerosis. The CDR3 runs from the conserved cysteine through the conserved F or W. D genes are given only for firm matches. Not all rows give a size; the values are once, few, many and, for expanded clones, a class.

-	TRBD2	TRBJ2-1	TRBV2	CASRSTGGVSNEQFF
few	-	TRBJ2-5	TRBV18	CASSPGMQETQYF
few	-	TRBJ1-1	TRBV6-2/TRBV6-3	CASSYFLGTLEAFF
few	TRBD1	TRBJ1-2	TRBV29-1	CSVEELSTGIWHGYTF
-	-	TRBJ2-1	TRBV3-1	CASSLPGAGFYNEQFF
many	TRBD1	TRBJ2-7	TRBV6-1	CASSTTGPYEQYF
few	-	TRBJ2-1	TRBV7-9	CASQEGADNEQFF
-	-	TRBJ2-1	TRBV24-1	CATSGTPGPYNEQFF
once	TRBD1	TRBJ2-2	TRBV11-2	CASRPRGTGVDWNTGELFF
-	TRBD2	TRBJ2-3	TRBV7-3	CASGRGLETDTQYF
once	-	TRBJ2-1	TRBV5-8	CAVNSGSYNEQFF
-	TRBD1	TRBJ1-2	TRBV9	CASSPQILQGGKSYGYTF
-	-	TRBJ1-6	TRBV6-1	CASKLGGQVNNSPPHF
-	-	TRBJ2-7	TRBV12-3/TRBV12-4	CASSQGGYERYF
-	TRBD2	TRBJ2-7	TRBV12-3/TRBV12-4	CASSFLGGGVNNEQYF
-	TRBD2	TRBJ2-7	TRBV2	CASSARELAGFYERYF
few	-	TRBJ2-7	TRBV12-3/TRBV12-4	CASSGTQYEQYF
few	-	TRBJ1-2	TRBV5-1	CASSLAPGEAYGYTF
-	TRBD1	TRBJ1-2	TRBV5-5	CASSSGTAKRTNYGYTF
-	-	TRBJ2-1	TRBV5-1	CASTWTEHNEQFF
few	-	TRBJ2-7	TRBV6-5	CASSSPKAAFYEQYF
-	TRBD1	TRBJ2-5	TRBV7-8	CASRPDRGGQETQYF
-	-	TRBJ2-1	TRBV7-3	CASSRGGADTYNEQFF
few	TRBD1	TRBJ2-7	TRBV29-1	CSVEPGQGASYEQYF
few	-	TRBJ2-1	TRBV4-1	CASSQELAPISNEQFF
-	TRBD1	TRBJ2-4	TRBV12-3/TRBV12-4	CASSSRTGSYIQYF
-	TRBD1	TRBJ2-7	TRBV5-1	CASTGTGGSYEQYF
-	-	TRBJ2-1	TRBV5-1	CASRWDVSSYNEQFF
-	-	TRBJ1-1	TRBV3-1	CASSQEEGPGTEAFF
-	-	TRBJ2-1	TRBV7-9	CASSFVNSQNEQFF
-	-	TRBJ2-5	TRBV20-1	CSARDPRGRSQETQYF
-	-	TRBJ2-5	TRBV10-3	CAIRRGDGETQYF